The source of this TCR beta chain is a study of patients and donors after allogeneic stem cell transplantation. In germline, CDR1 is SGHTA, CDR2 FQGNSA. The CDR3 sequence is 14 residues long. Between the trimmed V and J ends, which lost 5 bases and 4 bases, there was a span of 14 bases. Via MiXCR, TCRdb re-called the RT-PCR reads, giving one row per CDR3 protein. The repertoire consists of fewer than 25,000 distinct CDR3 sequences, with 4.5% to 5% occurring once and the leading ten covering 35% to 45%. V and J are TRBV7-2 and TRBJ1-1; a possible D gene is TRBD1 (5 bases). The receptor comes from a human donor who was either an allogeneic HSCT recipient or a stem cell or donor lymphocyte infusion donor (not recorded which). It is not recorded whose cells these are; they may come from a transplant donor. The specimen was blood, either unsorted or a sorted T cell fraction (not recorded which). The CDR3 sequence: CASSRDQGRTEAFF. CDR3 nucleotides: TGTGCCAGCAGCCGCGACCAGGGACGCACTGAAGCTTTCTTT.